A selection of T cell receptor beta chains follows, all from one sample in a study of blood T cells in healthy people across ages. One entry per CDR3 protein, called by TCRdb with MiXCR from the 5' RACE reads. The sample carries some 1.4 million distinct CDR3 sequences, around 39% recorded once. The sample was blood. The receptors shown here come from a woman aged 18-30 years in good health. Each CDR3 is given with its conserved first and last residue. For some rows the clone size is stated as once, few or many, or as a class when expanded; others skip it.

clone_size j_call v_call cdr3_aa
few TRBJ2-4 TRBV2 CASRDKTDRRFQYF
few TRBJ2-3 TRBV6-2/TRBV6-3 CASSYSVGTQYF
few TRBJ2-7 TRBV4-1 CASSQARGTYEQYF
few TRBJ1-2 TRBV21-1 CASSINRASYPNYGYTF
many TRBJ2-1 TRBV4-1 CASSRLGNEQFF
NA TRBJ2-7 TRBV3-1 CASGAAGLLYNEQYF
NA TRBJ2-3 TRBV12-3/TRBV12-4 CASILGGRDTQYF
NA TRBJ2-1 TRBV6-2/TRBV6-3 CASAPGPSYNEQFF
NA TRBJ1-5 TRBV20-1 CSAHGGGLDQPQHF
few TRBJ2-5 TRBV29-1 CSATTLGALWAQYF
NA TRBJ2-2 TRBV12-3/TRBV12-4 CASSWVTHRTGELFF
NA TRBJ2-2 TRBV5-1 CASSGGHIVNTGELFF
NA TRBJ2-6 TRBV29-1 CSVELRERQGVGANVLTF
NA TRBJ2-7 TRBV20-1 CSAVTSGSYEQYF
NA TRBJ1-2 TRBV20-1 CSARGLSYGYTF
NA TRBJ2-7 TRBV2 CASETGQASSYEQYF
NA TRBJ2-3 TRBV2 CASSERDYPPDTQYF
few TRBJ2-7 TRBV2 CASRDPGTGSYEQYF
NA TRBJ2-3 TRBV7-2 CASSFDWARPDTQYF
few TRBJ2-3 TRBV9 CASSPYSTSGRASDTQYF
NA TRBJ2-3 TRBV1 CTNDLRGAGDTQYF
NA TRBJ2-3 TRBV7-8 CASSLTGPAGGSTQYF
NA TRBJ2-3 TRBV6-6 CASSYDAGGGDTQYF
NA TRBJ2-2 TRBV12-3/TRBV12-4 CASIPGTGGAGELFF
few TRBJ2-3 TRBV7-2 CASRLTPLGTDTQYF
NA TRBJ1-2 TRBV11-2 CASSSGDTFNYGYTF
NA TRBJ2-1 TRBV7-3 CASSGSSQGGTYNEQFF
NA TRBJ1-2 TRBV5-1 CASSLRGGHGYTF
NA TRBJ1-5 TRBV6-1 CASSEGTVLGNQPQHF
NA TRBJ2-1 TRBV7-8 CASSRDPPGSYNEQFF
NA TRBJ2-3 TRBV10-3 CAISEAGILGDTQYF
NA TRBJ2-5 TRBV25-1 CASSHRGQQETQYF
NA TRBJ2-4 TRBV27 CASSLLRWDRGVVAKNIQYF
NA TRBJ2-7 TRBV10-3 CAISAGTEYEQYF
few TRBJ2-1 TRBV7-2 CASSFVGGRQFF
NA TRBJ1-6 TRBV6-1 CASSEDRDYNSPLHF
NA TRBJ2-5 TRBV20-1 CSATLKGQGWETQYF
NA TRBJ2-1 TRBV20-1 CSAREAGLSYNEQFF
NA TRBJ2-5 TRBV29-1 CSVDGTGYQETQYF
NA TRBJ2-1 TRBV20-1 CSAPGVAGGYNEQFF
NA TRBJ2-7 TRBV12-3/TRBV12-4 CASSLGLAGALEQYF
NA TRBJ2-1 TRBV4-1 CASSHIAGGESEQFF
NA TRBJ2-6 TRBV28 CASTPPGGSGANVLTF
NA TRBJ2-5 TRBV7-3 CASSSDRIYNEQYF
NA NA TRBV6-5 CAGTDRGAGMNIQYF
NA TRBJ2-3 TRBV7-9 CASSLAALAYSTDTQYF
NA TRBJ2-3 TRBV12-5 CASGPTGIRGRAGDTQYF
NA TRBJ2-1 TRBV25-1 CASSVQGFAHNEQFF
NA TRBJ1-5 TRBV14 CASSQSGRQPQHF
NA TRBJ2-7 TRBV5-4 CASSLAGLAVISSYEQYF